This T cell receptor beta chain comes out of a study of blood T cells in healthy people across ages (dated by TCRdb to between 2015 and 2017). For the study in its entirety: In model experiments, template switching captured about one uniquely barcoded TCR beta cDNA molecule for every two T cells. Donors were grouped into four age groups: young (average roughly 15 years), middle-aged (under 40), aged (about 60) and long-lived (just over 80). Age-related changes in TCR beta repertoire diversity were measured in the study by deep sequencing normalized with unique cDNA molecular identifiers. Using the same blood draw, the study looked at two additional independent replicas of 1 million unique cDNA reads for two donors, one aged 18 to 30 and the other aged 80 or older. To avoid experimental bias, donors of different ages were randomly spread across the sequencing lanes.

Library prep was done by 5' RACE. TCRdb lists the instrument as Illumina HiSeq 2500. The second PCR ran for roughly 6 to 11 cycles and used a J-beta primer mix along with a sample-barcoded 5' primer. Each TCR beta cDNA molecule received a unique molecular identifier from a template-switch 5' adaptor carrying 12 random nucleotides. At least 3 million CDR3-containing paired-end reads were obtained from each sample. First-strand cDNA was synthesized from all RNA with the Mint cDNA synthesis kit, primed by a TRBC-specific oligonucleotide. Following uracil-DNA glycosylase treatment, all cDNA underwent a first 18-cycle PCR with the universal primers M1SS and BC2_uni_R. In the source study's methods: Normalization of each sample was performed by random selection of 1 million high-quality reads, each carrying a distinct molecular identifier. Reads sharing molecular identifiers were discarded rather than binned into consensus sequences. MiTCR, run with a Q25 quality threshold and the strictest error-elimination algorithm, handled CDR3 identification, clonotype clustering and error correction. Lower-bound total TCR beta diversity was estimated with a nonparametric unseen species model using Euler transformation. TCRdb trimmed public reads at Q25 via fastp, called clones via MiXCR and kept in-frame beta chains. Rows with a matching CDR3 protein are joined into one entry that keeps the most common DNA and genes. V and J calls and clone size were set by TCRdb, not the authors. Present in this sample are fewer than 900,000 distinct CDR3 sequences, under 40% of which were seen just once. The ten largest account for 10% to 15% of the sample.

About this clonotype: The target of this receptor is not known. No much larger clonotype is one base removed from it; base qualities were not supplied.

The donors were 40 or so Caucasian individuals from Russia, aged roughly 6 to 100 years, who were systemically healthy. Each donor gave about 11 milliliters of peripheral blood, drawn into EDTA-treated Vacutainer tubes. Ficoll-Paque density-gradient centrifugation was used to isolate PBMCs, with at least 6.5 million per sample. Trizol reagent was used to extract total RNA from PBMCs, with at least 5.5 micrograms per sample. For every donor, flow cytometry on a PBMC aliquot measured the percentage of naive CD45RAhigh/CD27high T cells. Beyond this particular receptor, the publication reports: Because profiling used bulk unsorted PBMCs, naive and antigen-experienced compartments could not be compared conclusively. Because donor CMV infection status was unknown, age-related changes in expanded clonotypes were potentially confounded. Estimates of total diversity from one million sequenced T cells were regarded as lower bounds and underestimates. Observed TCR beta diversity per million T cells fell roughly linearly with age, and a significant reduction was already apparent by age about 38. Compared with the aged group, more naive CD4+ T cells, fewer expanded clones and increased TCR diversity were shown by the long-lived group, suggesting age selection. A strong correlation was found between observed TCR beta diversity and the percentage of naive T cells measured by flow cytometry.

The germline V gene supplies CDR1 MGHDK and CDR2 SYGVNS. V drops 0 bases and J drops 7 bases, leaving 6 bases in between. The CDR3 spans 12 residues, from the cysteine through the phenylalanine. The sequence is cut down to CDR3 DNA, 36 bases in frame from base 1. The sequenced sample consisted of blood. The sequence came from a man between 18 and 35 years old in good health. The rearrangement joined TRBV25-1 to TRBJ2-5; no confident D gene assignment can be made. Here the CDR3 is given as CASSEYRGTQYF. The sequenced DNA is TGTGCCAGCAGTGAATACAGAGGGACCCAGTACTTC.